This paragraph covers one TCR beta chain sequence. These data belong to a study of blood T cell repertoires in COVID-19. Study background: Samples representing acute and convalescent COVID-19 were sourced from the United States, Italy and Spain.

V was pared by 0 bases and J by 0 bases, with 22 bases between. This CDR3 is built from 20 residues. Looked up from germline, CDR1 is SGHKS and CDR2 is YYEKEE (reference sequence). The data were produced by immunoSEQ multiplex PCR, yet TCRdb's version contains in-frame clones alone and is incomplete. The sample carries some 200,000 clones, roughly four fifths recorded once. The receptor was derived from a woman aged 40 to 50 with acute or convalescent COVID-19. The specimen was peripheral blood. V usage is TRBV5-5 and J usage is TRBJ2-1; maybe TRBD2 (6 bases). The CDR3 region is CASSLGGLQRKTSSYNEQFF. The CDR3, as DNA: TGTGCCAGCAGCTTGGGGGGTTTACAGCGCAAGACTAGCTCCTACAATGAGCAGTTCTTC.